This TCR beta chain was captured in a study of blood T cell repertoires in COVID-19. In the study overall: Acute-phase and convalescent COVID-19 samples originated in the United States, Italy and Spain.

The protocol was immunoSEQ multiplex PCR, while the TCRdb copy is restricted to in-frame clones and leaves out a portion. Of 300,000 to 500,000 clones in the sample, around 90% were seen once. Recruits, aged about 18 to 95 years, lived in approximately 26 US areas. This receptor was obtained from a middle-aged woman with acute COVID-19. The material sequenced was PBMCs or T cells enriched from blood (not recorded which).

In DNA, the CDR3 is TGTGCCAGCAGCGCGAACCTCAATATGAACACTGAAGCTTTCTTT. This sequence encodes CASSANLNMNTEAFF. The genes are TRBV2 and TRBJ1-1; D is unresolved. V lost 6 bases and J lost 0, with 14 bases in between. This CDR3 contains 15 residues. Germline V gene data show CDR1 as SNHLY and CDR2 as FYNNEI.